The sequence of this TCR beta chain was determined in a study of cytomegalovirus exposure and HLA in healthy donors. About the research overall: An earlier analysis found 117 million unique TCR beta sequences from approximately 190 million T cells. Unique TCRs from HLA-typed donors, 80 million to 100 million of them, were held in an early data release.

In this sample, this clone turned up a few times. The antigen is unknown. Findings of the study overall: Certain indistinguishable V segments, among them TRBV6-2 and TRBV6-3, were excluded.

The primer mix had 60 Vbeta and 13 Jbeta primers. Profiled with immunoSEQ multiplex PCR; TCRdb holds only in-frame clones, not every one. The sample includes some 180,000 clones, 9.5% of them seen just once. V was pared by 5 bases and J by 2 bases, with 17 bases between. This CDR3 is built from 15 residues. Germline assignment: CDR1 SGHRS and CDR2 YFSETQ. This clonotype originated in a woman aged 25 to 39 in good health and CMV-seropositive. This rearrangement joins TRBV5-1 to TRBJ2-7; TRBD2 might be the D (6 bases). Source material: PBMCs. The CDR3 region is CASRVVADFPYEQYF. The DNA for the CDR3 is TGCGCCAGCAGGGTGGTAGCGGACTTCCCCTACGAGCAGTACTTC.